This is a list of T cell receptor beta chains from one sample in a study of beta chain features in type 1 diabetes. Repertoires were generated with immunoSEQ multiplex PCR, while TCRdb's copy carries only in-frame clones and drops some. The sample carries more than 250,000 clones, just over 20% recorded once. The sequenced material came from naive CD4+ T cells from blood. The receptors derive from a woman aged 40 to 50 with type 1 diabetes. Both conserved end residues are part of each CDR3. Not all rows give a size; the values are once, few, many and, for expanded clones, a class.

j_call v_call clone_size cdr3_aa
TRBJ2-1 TRBV5-1 NA CASSLSFDEQFF
TRBJ1-5 TRBV30 few CAWSTPQGTDQPQHF
TRBJ1-2 TRBV15 NA CATGRTQASGYTF
TRBJ2-3 TRBV18 NA CASSPERGYTDTQYF
TRBJ2-7 TRBV7-9 NA CASSPLAGAQREQYF
TRBJ2-1 TRBV29-1 NA CSADWGANEQFF
TRBJ1-4 TRBV9 NA CASSGRTGGGEKLFF
TRBJ1-2 TRBV7-9 few CASSFRQGLDYGYTF
TRBJ2-5 TRBV6-5 NA CASSYGGTGLQETQYF
TRBJ1-2 TRBV5-1 few CASSLGQGTGYTF
TRBJ1-3 TRBV9 NA CASSVMGDSGNTIYF
TRBJ2-5 TRBV18 NA CASSPSRGSETQYF
TRBJ2-1 TRBV9 NA CASSLTLEGPSNEQFF
TRBJ2-4 TRBV13 few CASSSGATPTPGGIQYF
TRBJ2-1 TRBV5-1 NA CASTLDRSYNEQFF
TRBJ1-1 TRBV7-3 once CASSPGHGTEAFF
TRBJ2-7 TRBV4-3 few CASSQDSRGNEQYF
TRBJ2-4 TRBV30 NA CASSPGAKNIQYF
TRBJ2-3 TRBV30 few CAWSVRGDRVTDTQYF
TRBJ2-5 TRBV30 NA CAWGGETQYF
TRBJ2-1 TRBV18 NA CASSPPGIGLSYNEQFF
TRBJ2-1 TRBV5-1 few CASSGGTSLYNEQFF